What follows are 15 T cell receptor beta chains derived from one specimen sequenced in a study of blood T cell repertoires in COVID-19. Only in-frame clones appear in the TCRdb table, and some are missing; sequencing was by immunoSEQ multiplex PCR. Of 110,000 to 150,000 clones in the sample, 75% to 90% are singletons; the top ten hold just under 3%. The sequenced sample consisted of peripheral blood. Receptors were obtained from a man in his fifties or sixties with active or convalescent COVID-19.

This rearrangement joins TRBV4-2 to TRBJ2-3, with 9 bases fitting TRBD2. V trimming: 0 bases; J trimming: 5 bases; junction bases outside the gene matches: 9. Germline CDR1 LGHNA, CDR2 YNFKEQ. The CDR3 is made up of 17 amino acids. CDR3 sequence: CASSQDRRGGAQDTQYF. CDR3 DNA sequence: TGTGCCAGCAGCCAAGATCGTCGCGGGGGGGCCCAAGATACGCAGTATTTT.

This clone was observed a single time. The genes are TRBV5-6 and TRBJ2-1, with TRBD2 as a possible D gene (5 bases). V gave up 7 bases and J gave up 8 bases, with 22 bases separating them. This CDR3 contains 15 residues. Germline V gene lookup returns CDR1 SGHDT and CDR2 YYEEEE. The CDR3 sequence: CASSPRPGLRDEQFF. The CDR3 DNA reads TGTGCCAGCTCCCCCCGGCCGGGCCTGAGGGATGAGCAGTTCTTC.

This clone was picked up one time. This chain connects TRBV6-6 to TRBJ1-1; D is unresolved. Germline CDR1 reads MNHNY; CDR2 reads SVGAGI (reference sequence). The CDR3 length is 15 residues. V dropped 0 bases and J dropped 2 bases, with 10 bases sitting between them. The CDR3 sequence is CASSYSVSSNTEAFF. In DNA form, the CDR3 reads TGTGCCAGCAGTTACTCAGTCAGTTCCAACACTGAAGCTTTCTTT.

For the CDR3, the DNA is TGTGCCAGCAGCTCCCCCCGGGACAGGGTTCGGTACTTC. Translation gives CASSSPRDRVRYF. The chain employs TRBV11-2 and TRBJ2-7; 9 nucleotides line up with TRBD1. The CDR3 has 13 amino acids. V shed 4 bases, J shed 12 bases, and the junction held 10 bases outside the gene matches. Germline assignment: CDR1 SGHAT and CDR2 FQNNGV.

This clone has just a few counts. The DNA for the CDR3 is TGCGCCAGCAGCCGCGACGGGGGTGAAAAACTGTTTTTT. It codes for CASSRDGGEKLFF. V is TRBV5-1 and J is TRBJ1-4; D might be TRBD1 (5 bases). Trimming took off 4 bases at V and 7 bases at J, with 11 bases between the two ends. The V gene's germline CDR1 is SGHRS and CDR2 YFSETQ. The length of the CDR3 is 13 residues.

The chain combines TRBV7-3 with TRBJ1-1, with 7 bases aligning to TRBD1. The V segment lost 1 base and the J segment 3 bases; nucleotides outside the gene matches: 8. CDR3 length: 16 residues. The germline V gene encodes CDR1 SGHTA and CDR2 FQGTGA. The CDR3 DNA follows: TGTGCCAGCAGCTTAAGCCCGCAGGGGGTGCACACTGAAGCTTTCTTT. Residues: CASSLSPQGVHTEAFF.

This chain uses TRBV24-1 with TRBJ1-5; D is unresolved. The CDR3 totals 14 residues. V lost 0 bases to trimming and J lost 6 bases, with 8 bases between them. Germline CDR1 KGHDR, CDR2 SFDVKD. DNA of the CDR3: TGTGCCACCAGTGATTTGGGGGAGATTCAGCCCCAGCATTTT. This sequence encodes CATSDLGEIQPQHF.

J is TRBJ1-2 and V is TRBV29-1; weak D call: TRBD1 (5 bases). The CDR3 has 12 amino acids. Trimming left V 3 bases short and J 6 bases short, with 11 bases between. CDR1 and CDR2 (germline): SQVTM, ANQGSEA. CDR3 sequence reads: CSVEVGGDGYTF. Written as DNA, the CDR3 is TGCAGCGTTGAGGTCGGAGGGGATGGCTACACCTTC.

This rearrangement joins TRBV7-2 to TRBJ2-5, with a weak D call TRBD2 (6 bases). Germline values: CDR1 SGHTA, CDR2 FQGNSA. V was clipped by 1 base and J by 7 bases, with 10 bases between them. The CDR3 loop spans 13 amino acids. The CDR3 region has the DNA TGTGCCAGCAGCTTAGTTCTAGCGAGGACCCAGTACTTC. This gives the protein CASSLVLARTQYF.

This chain joins TRBV7-2 and TRBJ2-7; D is perhaps TRBD1 (6 bases). This CDR3 comprises 12 residues. CDR1 is SGHTA, CDR2 FQGNSA, per germline. V gave up 5 bases and J gave up 7 bases, with 12 bases separating them. The DNA for the CDR3 is TGTGCCAGCAGCCGAAGACAGGCTGAGCAGTACTTC. This encodes CASSRRQAEQYF.

V gene TRBV7-2 combines with J gene TRBJ2-3, with D perhaps matching TRBD2 (6 bases). V shed 5 bases and J shed 0 bases, with 15 bases lying between them. The CDR3 has 16 amino acids. Germline V gene data show CDR1 as SGHTA and CDR2 as FQGNSA. The CDR3, as DNA: TGTGCCAGCAGCCGCCGGCGGGGCTCTAGCACAGATACGCAGTATTTT. This encodes CASSRRRGSSTDTQYF.

The CDR3 sequence is CASSSGPGDTQYF. CDR3 DNA sequence: TGTGCCAGCAGTAGCGGGCCGGGGGATACGCAGTATTTT. This chain links TRBV7-3 with TRBJ2-3; 7 nucleotides align to TRBD2. The germline CDR1 and CDR2 sequences are SGHTA and FQGTGA. The CDR3 has 13 amino acids. The V segment lost 6 bases and the J segment 6 bases; nucleotides outside the gene matches: 6.

The chain links TRBV9 to TRBJ2-1; D gene unclear. The V gene lost 0 bases and the J gene lost 1 base, with 14 bases spanning the gap. Per the germline V gene, CDR1 is SGDLS and CDR2 is YYNGEE. This CDR3 is 17 amino acids long. CDR3 amino acids: CASSVDSHDRSYNEQFF. The CDR3 coding sequence is TGTGCCAGCAGCGTAGACAGCCACGACCGGTCCTACAATGAGCAGTTCTTC.

This clone was observed a single time. CDR3 in amino acids: CASSPGQGARNTIYF. In DNA form, the CDR3 reads TGTGCCAGCTCCCCCGGACAGGGGGCACGTAACACCATATATTTT. This chain joins TRBV18 and TRBJ1-3; 11 bases are a match to TRBD1. Looked up from germline, CDR1 is KGHSH and CDR2 is LQKENI. CDR3 length: 15 residues. Unmatched junction bases numbered 8, after V lost 6 bases and J lost 7 bases.

The J gene is TRBJ1-1, the V gene TRBV3-1 (or the pseudogene TRBV3-2), with D uncertain. CDR3 size: 14 residues. Germline-derived CDR1 and CDR2 are LGHDT and YNNKEL (reference sequence). V was shortened by 0 bases and J by 2 bases, with 7 bases between the two germline ends. The CDR3 DNA reads as TGTGCCAGCAGCCAAGATCGGTTAAACACTGAAGCTTTCTTT. It codes for CASSQDRLNTEAFF.